This is a list of T cell receptor beta chains from one sample in a study of T cell responses to AZD1222 COVID-19 vaccine. Only in-frame clones appear in the TCRdb table, and some are missing; sequencing was by immunoSEQ multiplex PCR. The repertoire consists of tens of thousands of clones, with under 95% occurring once and the leading ten covering approximately 5.2%. Here the sequenced sample was peripheral blood, taken on day 0 of MenACWY control vaccination. These receptors all come from an adult in good health. Both conserved end residues are part of each CDR3. Each record gives: clone size, D gene, J gene, V gene, CDR3 protein, CDR3 DNA. The D gene is left open where the match is weak. Size values are once, few and many counts, or a class for expanded clones, and some rows have none.

>once|.|TRBJ2-7|TRBV2
CASSDSTVTYEQYF
TGTGCCAGCAGTGATTCGACGGTGACCTACGAGCAGTACTTC
>few|TRBD1|TRBJ2-5|TRBV2
CASRRDRGQETQYF
TGTGCCAGCAGGAGGGACAGGGGTCAAGAGACCCAGTACTTC
>.|.|TRBJ2-1|TRBV7-6
CASKDSDYNEQFF
TGTGCCAGCAAGGACTCTGACTACAATGAGCAGTTCTTC
>.|.|TRBJ1-2|TRBV27
CASSQNPIQGRYTF
TGTGCCAGCAGTCAGAACCCTATACAGGGACGCTACACCTTC
>.|.|TRBJ2-3|TRBV27
CASSLSGTRVADTQYF
TGTGCCAGCAGTCTCTCTGGGACCAGGGTGGCAGATACGCAGTATTTT
>.|TRBD1|TRBJ2-5|TRBV11-2
CASTISPDRGQETQYF
TGTGCCAGCACCATTAGCCCGGACAGGGGCCAAGAGACCCAGTACTTC
>.|.|TRBJ1-5|TRBV28
CASHSNQPQHF
TGTGCCAGCCATAGCAATCAGCCCCAGCATTTT
>.|.|TRBJ2-3|TRBV5-1
CASSYFQPTDTQYF
TGCGCCAGCAGCTATTTTCAGCCCACAGATACGCAGTATTTT
>.|.|TRBJ1-1|TRBV7-9
CASSLSASNTEAFF
TGTGCCAGCAGCTTATCGGCCTCCAACACTGAAGCTTTCTTT
>.|TRBD1|TRBJ1-4|TRBV9
CASSVGRGEDEKLFF
TGTGCCAGCAGCGTAGGCAGGGGGGAGGATGAAAAACTGTTTTTT